The source of this T cell receptor beta chain is a study of a mutant IDH1 vaccine in newly diagnosed glioma (dated by TCRdb to about 2021). Background for the entire study: Across visits V03 through V10, patients got a total of eight vaccinations, given in weeks 1, 3, 5, 7, 11, 15, 19 and 23. Longitudinal TCRB deep sequencing was done for about two dozen treated patients, wherever samples were available for exploratory analyses. Peripheral blood samples were drawn at six visits, namely V03 (baseline), V05, V07, V10, V12 and V13. The approximately 29 treated patients were roughly 60% male and 37.5% female, with a mean age of approximately 38 years. Vaccination was initiated 4-6 weeks after radiotherapy alone, or concurrently with temozolomide cycles in the chemotherapy-containing groups. Before enrollment, most patients had been given radiochemotherapy with temozolomide as standard therapy, while the rest had received either radiotherapy alone or temozolomide alone.

CDR1 SGHVS and CDR2 FQNEAQ were looked up in the germline V gene. There are 14 amino acids in the CDR3, from cysteine to phenylalanine inclusive. CDR3 DNA only is kept here, 42 bases in frame from base 1. V and J lose 5 bases and 2 bases, and a span of 9 bases separates them. In the paper's terms, the time point label means: week 23, last vaccination. Each vaccine dose, consisting of 300 ug of a 20-mer mutant IDH1 peptide in Montanide, was administered subcutaneously with topical imiquimod. Newly diagnosed WHO grade 3 or 4 IDH1-mutant astrocytomas showing loss of nuclear ATRX were present in the donors. The samples were drawn from NOA16, a multicentre, single-arm, open-label phase I trial in Germany that tested a mutant IDH1 peptide vaccine in humans for the first time. Genomic DNA for TCRB sequencing was isolated from EDTA blood with the DNeasy Blood and Tissue Kit. About this clone: Its binding antigen is unknown. No qualities accompany the bases; no much larger clone lies one base away.

Library preparation was by the immunoSEQ multiplex PCR assay. The hsTCRB Kit was used according to the manufacturer's protocol to amplify rearranged TCR beta chain sequences. TCRB libraries were sequenced on an Illumina MiSeq. The source study handled its data this way. The proprietary platform of the kit vendor was used for demultiplexing, trimming and gene mapping. TCRdb carries this immuneACCESS record with in-frame sequences only. Its versions omit some clonotypes, under half of them owing to an unresolved V gene in the studies checked, with the rest unexplained. For V, J and clone size, that table is used; D and trimming come from the DNA. This sample is represented by under 13,000 clones; about 91% of them were singletons. The ten biggest clones cover around 5.3% of the sample. Here is what the overall study found, with its caveats: PBMC samples for TCRB deep sequencing were selected based on availability. Vaccine-induced immune responses across multiple MHC alleles were detected in approximately 94% of patients. The authors noted that analyses of patient blood samples could not be reproduced because of sample limitations. Changes in the top peripheral T cell clonotypes picked up by TCRB sequencing did not appear to be linked to pseudoprogression.

This receptor was identified in a woman in her 40s with glioma. Some clones in this sample may be carry-over from other donors' samples. The V and J segments used are TRBV7-8 and TRBJ2-2, with no reliable assignment of the D segment. The sample in question was PBMCs, obtained from a glioma patient whose treatment included an IDH1 peptide vaccine. The DNA is TGTGCCAGCAGCCTAATTGATAACACCGGGGAGCTGTTTTTT. This sequence encodes CASSLIDNTGELFF.